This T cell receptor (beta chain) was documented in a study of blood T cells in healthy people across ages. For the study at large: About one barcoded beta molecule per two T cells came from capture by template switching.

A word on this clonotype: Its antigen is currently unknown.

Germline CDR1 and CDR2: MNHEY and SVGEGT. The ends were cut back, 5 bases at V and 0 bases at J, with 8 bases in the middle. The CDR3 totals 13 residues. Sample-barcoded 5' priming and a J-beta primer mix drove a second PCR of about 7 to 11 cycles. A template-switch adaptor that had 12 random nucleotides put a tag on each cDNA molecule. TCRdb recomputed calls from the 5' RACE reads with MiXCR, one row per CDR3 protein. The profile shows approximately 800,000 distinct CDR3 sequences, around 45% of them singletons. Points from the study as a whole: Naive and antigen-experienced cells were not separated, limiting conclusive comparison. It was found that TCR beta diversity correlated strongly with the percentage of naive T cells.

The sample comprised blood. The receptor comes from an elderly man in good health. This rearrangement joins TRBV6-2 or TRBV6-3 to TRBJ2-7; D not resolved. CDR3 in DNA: TGTGCCAGCAGTAACCCATCCTCCTACGAGCAGTACTTC. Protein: CASSNPSSYEQYF.